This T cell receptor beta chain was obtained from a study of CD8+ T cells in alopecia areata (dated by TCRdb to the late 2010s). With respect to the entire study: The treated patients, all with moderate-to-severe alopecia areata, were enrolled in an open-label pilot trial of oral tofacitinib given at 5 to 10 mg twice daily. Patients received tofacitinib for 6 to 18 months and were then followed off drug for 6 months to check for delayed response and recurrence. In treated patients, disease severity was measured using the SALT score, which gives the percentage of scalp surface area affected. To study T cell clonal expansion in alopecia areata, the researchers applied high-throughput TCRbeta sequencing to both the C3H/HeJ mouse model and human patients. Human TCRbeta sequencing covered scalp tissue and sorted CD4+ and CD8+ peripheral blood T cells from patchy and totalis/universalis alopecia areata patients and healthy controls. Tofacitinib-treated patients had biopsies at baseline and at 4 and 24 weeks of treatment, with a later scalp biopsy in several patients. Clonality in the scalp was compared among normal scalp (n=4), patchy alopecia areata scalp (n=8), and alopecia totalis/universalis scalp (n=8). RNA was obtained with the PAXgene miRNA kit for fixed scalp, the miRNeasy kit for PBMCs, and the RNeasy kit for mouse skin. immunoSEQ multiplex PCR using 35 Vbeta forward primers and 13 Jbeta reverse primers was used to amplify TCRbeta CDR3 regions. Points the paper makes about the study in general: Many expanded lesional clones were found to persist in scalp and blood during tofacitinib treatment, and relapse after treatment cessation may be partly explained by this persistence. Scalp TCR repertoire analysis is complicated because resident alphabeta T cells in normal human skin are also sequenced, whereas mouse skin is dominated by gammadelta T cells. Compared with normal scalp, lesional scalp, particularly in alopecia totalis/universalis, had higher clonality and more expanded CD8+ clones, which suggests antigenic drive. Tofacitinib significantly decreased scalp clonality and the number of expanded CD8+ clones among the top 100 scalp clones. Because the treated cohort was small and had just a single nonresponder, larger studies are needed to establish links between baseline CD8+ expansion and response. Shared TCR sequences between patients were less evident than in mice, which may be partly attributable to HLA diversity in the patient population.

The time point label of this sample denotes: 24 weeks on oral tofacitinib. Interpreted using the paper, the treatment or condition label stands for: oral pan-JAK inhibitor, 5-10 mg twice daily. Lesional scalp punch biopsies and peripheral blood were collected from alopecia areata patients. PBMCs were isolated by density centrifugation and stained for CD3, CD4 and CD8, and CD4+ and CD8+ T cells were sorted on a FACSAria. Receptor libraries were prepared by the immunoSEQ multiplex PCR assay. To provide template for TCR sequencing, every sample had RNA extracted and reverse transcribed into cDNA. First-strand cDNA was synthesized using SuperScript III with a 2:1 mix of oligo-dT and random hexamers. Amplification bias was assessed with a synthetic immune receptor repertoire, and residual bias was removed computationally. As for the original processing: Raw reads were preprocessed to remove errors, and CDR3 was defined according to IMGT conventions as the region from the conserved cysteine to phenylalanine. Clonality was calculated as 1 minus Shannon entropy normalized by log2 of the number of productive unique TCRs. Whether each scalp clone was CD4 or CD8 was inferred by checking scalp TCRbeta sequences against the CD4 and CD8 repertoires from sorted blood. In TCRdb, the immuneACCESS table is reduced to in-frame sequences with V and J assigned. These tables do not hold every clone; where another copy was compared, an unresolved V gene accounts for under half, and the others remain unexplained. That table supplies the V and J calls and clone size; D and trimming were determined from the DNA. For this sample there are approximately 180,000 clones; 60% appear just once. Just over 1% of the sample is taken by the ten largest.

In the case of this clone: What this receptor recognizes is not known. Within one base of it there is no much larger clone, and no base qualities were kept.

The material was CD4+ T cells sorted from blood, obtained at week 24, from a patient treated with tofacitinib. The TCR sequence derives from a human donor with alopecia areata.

The CDR3: CASSVGGSGTDTQYF. The bases read TGCGCCAGCAGCGTAGGGGGCAGTGGCACAGATACGCAGTATTTT. This chain is built from TRBV4-3 and TRBJ2-3; 7 bases in the middle match TRBD1. CDR1 and CDR2 are drawn from the germline V gene: LGHNA, YSLEER. Clipping removes 5 bases from V and 1 base from J, with 6 as the unmatched junction base count. The CDR3 measures 15 amino acids from cysteine to phenylalanine. The entry retains the CDR3 DNA only, 45 bases that are in frame from base 1.